These 29 T cell receptor beta chains were sequenced from one sample in a study of beta chain features in type 1 diabetes. The investigators reverse transcribed all of the isolated RNA, so they sequenced expressed TCRB transcripts. Sequencing was performed with immunoSEQ multiplex PCR; in TCRdb, only in-frame clones are kept and a portion is missing. The table has about 230,000 clones, roughly 9.6% seen once. Sequencing used naive CD4+ T cells from blood. These receptors all come from a woman between 18 and 29 years old in good health.

This rearrangement joins TRBV25-1 to TRBJ2-2, with 11 positions matching TRBD1. The CDR3 spans 15 residues. The V gene end was trimmed by 2 bases and the J gene end by 6 bases; junction bases not matched to a gene: 2. The germline CDR1 and CDR2 sequences are MGHDK and SYGVNS. The CDR3 DNA sequence: TGTGCCAGCAGTGAACCGGGACAGGGGGCCGGGGAGCTGTTTTTT. Amino acids: CASSEPGQGAGELFF.

A few counts support this clone. The J gene is TRBJ2-5, the V gene TRBV10-3, with 11 bases matching TRBD2. Germline assignment: CDR1 ENHRY and CDR2 SYGVKD. This CDR3 is 15 amino acids long. V was pared by 2 bases and J by 4 bases, with 3 bases of the junction left unmatched. The CDR3 loop is CAISEALAGGETQYF. In DNA, the CDR3 is TGTGCCATCAGTGAGGCCCTAGCGGGAGGAGAGACCCAGTACTTC.

This chain links TRBV7-6 with TRBJ1-4; D remains ambiguous. The CDR3 sequence is 16 residues long. Germline CDR1 SGHVS, CDR2 FNYEAQ. Trimming removed 1 base from V and 0 bases from J, with 9 bases in between. CDR3 protein: CASSLGASATNEKLFF. The CDR3 bases are TGTGCCAGCAGCTTAGGGGCATCTGCAACTAATGAAAAACTGTTTTTT.

CDR3 DNA sequence: TGCAGCGTTGGTCGACAGGGTAGCTCCTATAATTCACCCCTCCACTTT. Translating it yields CSVGRQGSSYNSPLHF. The chain is built from TRBV29-1 and TRBJ1-6; 7 nucleotides line up with TRBD1. Germline CDR1 is SQVTM and CDR2 is ANQGSEA. V was pared by 4 bases and J by 0 bases, with 6 bases of the junction left unmatched. The CDR3 runs to 16 residues.

Only a few counts were recorded for this clone. The chain links TRBV11-3 to TRBJ2-6; D call uncertain. V lost 0 bases, J lost 0 bases, and 9 bases lay in between. Germline V gene sequence: CDR1 SGHNT, CDR2 YENEEA. The CDR3 is made up of 17 amino acids. CDR3 bases: TGTGCCAGCAGCTTAGAAGGTCCAGGCTCTGGGGCCAACGTCCTGACTTTC. This codes for CASSLEGPGSGANVLTF.

The chain links TRBV2 to TRBJ2-7; TRBD1 might be the D (8 bases). Germline V gene data show CDR1 as SNHLY and CDR2 as FYNNEI. V was shortened by 5 bases and J by 5 bases, with 16 bases between the two germline ends. The CDR3 has 14 residues. DNA for the CDR3: TGTGCCAGCAGTCGACAGGGGAGCGGGGACGAGCAGTACTTC. Residues: CASSRQGSGDEQYF.

In this sample, this clone turned up a few times. This rearrangement joins TRBV6-1 to TRBJ2-2; 13 bases fit TRBD2. The ends lost 4 bases at V and 9 bases at J; junction bases unmatched: 5. This CDR3 spans 15 amino acids. The germline V gene encodes CDR1 MNHNS and CDR2 SASEGT. CDR3 protein: CASSVTSGRTRELFF. Written as DNA, the CDR3 is TGTGCCAGCAGTGTGACTAGCGGGAGGACCAGGGAGCTGTTTTTT.

This clone was seen more than once but under ten times. The V and J genes are TRBV6-6 and TRBJ2-1; possibly TRBD2 for D (6 bases). CDR1 and CDR2 from the germline V gene are MNHNY and SVGAGI (reference sequence). Between the trimmed V and J ends, which lost 0 bases and 4 bases, there was a span of 13 bases. The length of the CDR3 is 16 residues. The CDR3 nucleotides read TGTGCCAGCAGTTACTCCGGGGGAAGAGGGTACAATGAGCAGTTCTTC. It translates to CASSYSGGRGYNEQFF.

The V call is TRBV5-4, the J call TRBJ2-7; TRBD2 is a possible D gene (7 bases). From germline, CDR1 is SGHNT and CDR2 YYREEE (reference sequence). V was clipped by 0 bases and J by 5 bases, with 18 bases between them. The CDR3 spans 16 residues. In nucleotides, the CDR3 is TGTGCCAGCAGCTTGGATGGGGGGGCAGACGTAGACGAGCAGTACTTC. It encodes CASSLDGGADVDEQYF.

This clone was detected many times. The gene calls are TRBV7-2 and TRBJ2-5; D is ambiguous. V gave up 5 bases and J gave up 1 base, with 14 bases separating them. CDR3 length: 15 amino acids. CDR1 SGHTA and CDR2 FQGNSA come from the germline V gene. CDR3 coding DNA: TGTGCCAGCAGCCCTAGAACGTCCCTCCAAGAGACCCAGTACTTC. Its protein product is CASSPRTSLQETQYF.

This clone has a handful of counts. V usage is TRBV27 and J usage is TRBJ2-5, with 8 bases lining up with TRBD2. This CDR3 spans 15 amino acids. Germline trimming cut 2 bases from V and 2 bases from J; bases unmatched to any gene: 4. Germline V gives CDR1 MNHEY, CDR2 SMNVEV (reference sequence). The CDR3 DNA reads TGTGCCAGCAGTTTAGCTAGCGGGCCACAAGAGACCCAGTACTTC. This encodes CASSLASGPQETQYF.

In nucleotides, the CDR3 is TGTGCCAGCAGCTTGCAGGGGGACACTGAAGCTTTCTTT. Translating gives CASSLQGDTEAFF. The chain employs TRBV7-3 and TRBJ1-1, with 7 nucleotides matching TRBD1. Germline loops: CDR1 SGHTA, CDR2 FQGTGA. Trimming at V came to 3 bases and at J to 3 bases, leaving 1 base not matched to a gene. The CDR3 has 13 amino acids.

The table lists this clone with a few counts. This chain links TRBV11-1 with TRBJ2-1; 10 nucleotides align to TRBD1. The CDR3 is made up of 15 amino acids. V dropped 5 bases and J dropped 3; count of bases not matched to a gene: 4. Germline assignment: CDR1 SGHAT and CDR2 FQDESV (reference sequence). The CDR3 DNA sequence: TGTGCCAGCAGCCTGGGACAGGGGAGCTACAATGAGCAGTTCTTC. It encodes CASSLGQGSYNEQFF.

There are a few counts of this clone. V is TRBV19 and J is TRBJ1-2; 7 nucleotides line up with TRBD1. The CDR3 contains 13 residues. The J segment lost 4 bases and the V segment lost 7 bases, leaving 6 bases of the junction unmatched. The V gene's germline CDR1 is LNHDA and CDR2 SQIVND (reference sequence). Here the CDR3 reads CASTDRVGYGYTF. The CDR3, as DNA: TGTGCCAGTACCGACAGGGTCGGCTATGGCTACACCTTC.

This clone has only a few counts. V and J are TRBV10-3 and TRBJ2-3, with 13 bases identical to TRBD2. CDR1 is ENHRY and CDR2 is SYGVKD in the germline V gene. Trimming cost V 6 bases and J 5 bases; bases outside gene matches: 8. The CDR3 spans 16 residues. CDR3 sequence: CAISPLAGGQGDTQYF. In nucleotides, the CDR3 is TGTGCCATCAGCCCACTAGCGGGGGGGCAGGGAGATACGCAGTATTTT.

In its sample, this clone was seen a few times. The chain joins TRBV27 to TRBJ2-1, with 9 bases fitting TRBD2. The V gene's germline CDR1 is MNHEY and CDR2 SMNVEV (reference sequence). The CDR3 totals 16 residues. V was clipped by 6 bases and J by 7 bases; unmatched bases: 13. The chain's CDR3 is CASSLQLAGFRNEQFF. CDR3 nucleotides: TGTGCCAGCAGCCTCCAACTAGCGGGTTTTAGGAATGAGCAGTTCTTC.

A few counts support this clone. This rearrangement joins TRBV7-9 to TRBJ2-3; possibly TRBD2 for D (5 bases). This CDR3 is built from 16 residues. The V gene's germline CDR1 is SEHNR and CDR2 FQNEAQ (reference sequence). The V end was cut by 5 bases, the J end by 3 bases, with 18 bases between. In DNA form, the CDR3 reads TGTGCCAGCAGCCCTAGCTCTACCTCGGGGACAGATACGCAGTATTTT. Translation gives CASSPSSTSGTDTQYF.

In its sample, this clone was seen a few times. J is TRBJ2-3 and V is TRBV30; 8 bases match TRBD2. The ends lost 8 bases at V and 6 bases at J; junction bases unmatched: 10. The CDR3 has 13 amino acids. Germline V lookup: CDR1 GTSNPN, CDR2 SVGIG (reference sequence). Here the CDR3 reads CALGAGVRDTQYF. DNA for the CDR3: TGTGCCCTAGGAGCGGGAGTACGGGATACGCAGTATTTT.

This chain joins TRBV12-5 and TRBJ1-2; D unresolved. V gave up 6 bases and J gave up 0 bases, with 8 bases separating them. Germline V CDR1 and CDR2: LGHNT, FRNRAP. The CDR3 runs to 13 residues. CDR3 in amino acids: CASGAKTNYGYTF. DNA of the CDR3: TGTGCTAGTGGCGCGAAGACTAACTATGGCTACACCTTC.

This clone has only a few counts. V and J are TRBV10-1 and TRBJ2-5, with 9 nucleotides matching TRBD2. The CDR3 is made up of 16 amino acids. V shed 2 bases and J 0 bases; nucleotides not matched to a gene: 4. Germline V gives CDR1 WNHNN, CDR2 SYGVQD (reference sequence). The CDR3 DNA is TGCGCCAGCAGTGAGGGGAGACTAGCGGACCAAGAGACCCAGTACTTC. Its protein is CASSEGRLADQETQYF.

This clone has more than one count but fewer than ten. This sequence joins TRBV4-2 and TRBJ2-5; 12 bases agree with TRBD2. This CDR3 has 17 amino acids. Germline CDR1 is LGHNA and CDR2 is YNFKEQ. The V gene end was trimmed by 1 base and the J gene end by 2 bases; junction bases not matched to a gene: 5. The CDR3 loop is CASSQAGLAGRQETQYF. The CDR3 nucleotides are TGTGCCAGCAGCCAAGCAGGACTAGCGGGGAGACAAGAGACCCAGTACTTC.

The CDR3: CASSSRGPGETQYF. The CDR3 DNA follows: TGCGCCAGCAGCTCCAGGGGACCTGGGGAGACCCAGTACTTC. This rearrangement joins TRBV5-1 to TRBJ2-5, with D possibly TRBD1 on 6 matching bases. The CDR3 spans 14 residues. In germline, CDR1 is SGHRS, CDR2 YFSETQ. The germline V and J ends were trimmed by 3 bases and 5 bases, with 14 bases remaining between them. Full variable domain (remainder filled in from reference TRBV5-1 and TRBJ2-5): KAGVTQTPRYLIKTRGQQVTLSCSPISGHRSVSWYQQTPGQGLQFLFEYFSETQRNKGNFPGRFSGRQFSNSRSEMNVSTLELGDSALYLCASSSRGPGETQYFGPGTRLLVL.

This clone was seen a handful of times. The chain employs TRBV6-6 and TRBJ1-2; D ambiguous. Germline assignment: CDR1 MNHNY and CDR2 SVGAGI (reference sequence). This CDR3 region has 13 residues. V was clipped by 5 bases and J by 2 bases, with 9 bases between them. For the CDR3, the DNA is TGTGCCAGCAGTGTTACACTAAACTATGGCTACACCTTC. This gives the protein CASSVTLNYGYTF.

This clone was detected only a few times. The chain carries TRBV9 and TRBJ1-5, with D tentatively TRBD1 (5 bases). Germline V gene sequence: CDR1 SGDLS, CDR2 YYNGEE. Trimming took off 2 bases at V and 0 bases at J, with 9 bases between the two ends. This CDR3 spans 15 amino acids. The CDR3, as DNA: TGTGCCAGCAGCGTCGGGGGTTTTAGCAATCAGCCCCAGCATTTT. Its protein is CASSVGGFSNQPQHF.

The chain combines TRBV30 with TRBJ1-2; 11 bases are shared with TRBD1. J lost 7 bases, V lost 3 bases, and 4 bases had no gene match. The germline CDR1 and CDR2 sequences are GTSNPN and SVGIG (reference sequence). The CDR3 totals 13 residues. The CDR3 loop reads CAWRDRGPGGYTF. The CDR3 nucleotides read TGTGCCTGGAGGGACAGGGGGCCGGGTGGCTACACCTTC. Full variable domain (remainder filled in from reference TRBV30 and TRBJ1-2): SQTIHQWPATLVQPVGSPLSLECTVEGTSNPNLYWYRQAAGRGLQLLFYSVGIGQISSEVPQNLSASRPQDRQFILSSKKLLLSDSGFYLCAWRDRGPGGYTFGSGTRLTVV.

This clone has just a few counts. The gene calls are TRBV9 and TRBJ1-1; possible D gene TRBD1, 5 bases. From germline, CDR1 is SGDLS and CDR2 YYNGEE. This CDR3 has 14 amino acids. Trimming shortened V by 4 bases and J by 3 bases, and 13 bases separated the two germline ends. CDR3 sequence reads: CASSPRGEDTEAFF. The CDR3 DNA sequence: TGTGCCAGCAGCCCCCGGGGGGAGGACACTGAAGCTTTCTTT.

For the CDR3, the DNA is TGTGCCAGCAGTGCCCCGGCGGGCTCGGGTCAGCCCCAGCATTTT. Protein: CASSAPAGSGQPQHF. This chain uses TRBV6-6 with TRBJ1-5; D remains unclear. V lost 5 bases to trimming and J lost 6 bases, with 17 bases between them. The CDR3 has 15 residues. Germline CDR1 reads MNHNY; CDR2 reads SVGAGI (reference sequence).

V usage is TRBV27 and J usage is TRBJ2-1; 10 nucleotides line up with TRBD2. CDR1 MNHEY and CDR2 SMNVEV come from the germline V gene (reference sequence). The V gene end was trimmed by 6 bases and the J gene end by 9 bases; junction bases not matched to a gene: 14. The CDR3 sequence is 16 residues long. This chain's CDR3 is CASSSPSGRAGGEQFF. DNA for the CDR3: TGTGCCAGCAGCTCACCAAGCGGGAGGGCCGGAGGTGAGCAGTTCTTC.

The gene calls are TRBV5-8 and TRBJ2-7; D gene uncertain. The CDR3 has 11 residues. The V gene lost 1 base and the J gene lost 3 bases, with 2 bases spanning the gap. The germline V gene encodes CDR1 SGHTS and CDR2 YDEGEE. DNA of the CDR3: TGTGCCAGCAGCTTGTACTACGAGCAGTACTTC. Encoded protein: CASSLYYEQYF.